The TCR beta chain described here comes from a study of blood T cell repertoires in COVID-19. The CDR3 totals 13 residues. V lost 6 bases, J lost 5 bases, and 2 bases stayed unmatched. The V gene's germline CDR1 is MNHEY and CDR2 SVGAGI. This table comes from immunoSEQ multiplex PCR, and its TCRdb copy is limited to in-frame clones, with some not included. The sample has some 200,000 clones; approximately 86% are singletons. The chain couples TRBV6-5 to TRBJ1-5; TRBD1 agrees at 9 bases. The sequenced sample was peripheral blood. This TCR derives from an elderly woman with acute or convalescent COVID-19. The CDR3 DNA reads as TGTGCCAGCAGGGGGACAGGGTATCAGCCCCAGCATTTT. Its translation: CASRGTGYQPQHF.